The 10 T cell receptor beta chains listed next were all sequenced from one sample in a study of cytomegalovirus exposure and HLA in healthy donors. In the PCR, 60 Vbeta and 13 Jbeta primers were used. TCRdb's table, derived via immunoSEQ multiplex PCR, lists solely in-frame clones and lacks some. This table has about 88,000 clones, approximately 90% appearing once. Material: PBMCs. The source of these receptors is a man aged 18 to 29 in good health and CMV-seronegative.

The chain has TRBV5-5 and TRBJ1-1; no clear D. The CDR3 spans 13 residues. Deletions cut 6 bases from V and 0 bases from J, with 9 bases between. The germline V gene has CDR1 SGHKS and CDR2 YYEKEE (reference sequence). CDR3 amino acids: CASTLRMNTEAFF. In DNA, the CDR3 is TGTGCCAGCACCCTGAGGATGAACACTGAAGCTTTCTTT.

This clone has just one count. The chain uses TRBV28 and TRBJ1-6; no reliable D call. The length of the CDR3 is 12 residues. Germline V gives CDR1 MDHEN, CDR2 SYDVKM. V lost 6 bases and J lost 9, with 9 bases in between. The chain's CDR3 is CASRREVSPLHF. Written as DNA, the CDR3 is TGTGCCAGCAGAAGGGAGGTTTCACCCCTCCACTTT.

The V gene is TRBV28, the J gene TRBJ2-1; 9 bases fit TRBD2. Germline-derived CDR1 and CDR2 are MDHEN and SYDVKM. The CDR3 contains 15 residues. The junction had 8 bases not matched to a gene; V was cut back by 6 bases and J by 5 bases. CDR3 amino acids: CASSYSGSSHNEQFF. CDR3 in DNA: TGTGCCAGCAGCTATAGCGGGAGTAGCCACAATGAGCAGTTCTTC.

CDR3 sequence: CASSSRGEEWVAGNTIYF. In nucleotides, the CDR3 is TGTGCCAGCAGCTCCAGGGGAGAAGAGTGGGTTGCTGGAAACACCATATATTTT. The chain carries TRBV11-1 and TRBJ1-3; D possibly corresponds to TRBD1 (6 bases). Trimming cost V 4 bases and J 2 bases, with 21 bases left between them. The CDR3 spans 18 residues. CDR1 SGHAT and CDR2 FQDESV come from the germline V gene (reference sequence). Looking up the rest from reference TRBV11-1 and TRBJ1-3 gives the full variable domain: EAEVAQSPRYKITEKSQAVAFWCDPISGHATLYWYRQILGQGPELLVQFQDESVVDDSQLPKDRFSAERLKGVDSTLKIQPAELGDSAMYLCASSSRGEEWVAGNTIYFGEGSWLTVV.

This chain connects TRBV5-1 to TRBJ2-5, with a possible D match to TRBD2 (6 bases). Gene TRBJ2-7 matches the end of the DNA better, so the J call may be wrong. The germline V gene encodes CDR1 SGHRS and CDR2 YFSETQ. This CDR3 spans 14 amino acids. The CDR3: CASSLAGAIYEQYF. In nucleotides, the CDR3 is TGCGCCAGCAGCTTGGCGGGAGCGATCTACGAGCAGTACTTC.

V gene TRBV6-5 combines with J gene TRBJ1-1; D is possibly TRBD1 (5 bases). The CDR3 loop spans 13 amino acids. CDR1 and CDR2 from the germline V gene are MNHEY and SVGAGI. The V end was cut by 8 bases, the J end by 1 base, with 11 bases between. As DNA, the CDR3 is TGTGCCAGCTTCAGGAGGGGGAACACTGAAGCTTTCTTT. It is translated as CASFRRGNTEAFF.

This clone was seen a few times. The chain uses TRBV7-2 and TRBJ1-6; unclear D gene. Trimming took off 1 base at V and 7 bases at J, with 8 bases between the two ends. Germline CDR1 is SGHTA and CDR2 is FQGNSA. This CDR3 region has 14 residues. CDR3 amino acids: CASSLVAENSPLHF. The CDR3 DNA follows: TGTGCCAGCAGCTTAGTGGCGGAAAATTCACCCCTCCACTTT.

This clone was counted a single time. The chain employs TRBV21-1 and TRBJ2-7; no check of the table's D call, TRBD2, against the DNA was made. TRBV21-1 is annotated as a pseudogene. This CDR3 region has 14 residues. The CDR3 region is CASSKGTSGYEQYF. CDR3 DNA sequence: TGTGCCAGCAGCAAAGGGACTAGCGGCTACGAGCAGTACTTC.

This rearrangement joins TRBV28 to TRBJ2-7, with 7 bases identical to TRBD1. CDR1 is MDHEN, CDR2 SYDVKM, per germline. The V and J ends lost 6 bases and 0 bases, in that order; junction bases with no gene match: 14. This CDR3 is 17 amino acids long. The CDR3 DNA is TGTGCCAGCAGGGAGACAGGGATTAGAAAGGCCTCCTACGAGCAGTACTTC. Translation: CASRETGIRKASYEQYF. The full variable domain, rest sourced from reference TRBV28 and TRBJ2-7, is DVKVTQSSRYLVKRTGEKVFLECVQDMDHENMFWYRQDPGLGLRLIYFSYDVKMKEKGDIPEGYSVSREKKERFSLILESASTNQTSMYLCASRETGIRKASYEQYFGPGTRLTVT.

A remark on this clone: Germline and junction disagree at one end, which may indicate a read error. The V call is TRBV7-9, the J call TRBJ1-6; 9 bases agree with TRBD1. This CDR3 has 16 residues. The germline V gene encodes CDR1 SEHNR and CDR2 FQNEAQ (reference sequence). DNA of the CDR3: TGTTCCAGCAGCTCGGGACAGGGATTTTATAATTCACCCCTCCACTTT. It specifies CSSSSGQGFYNSPLHF.